The clone carrying this T cell receptor beta chain was picked up a small number of times. This CDR3 is 12 amino acids long. V lost 8 bases and J lost 6, with 13 bases in between. Germline-derived CDR1 and CDR2 are MNHNS and SASEGT. These data are taken from a study of CD8 T cells in Susac syndrome. The authors sequenced TCR beta from blood CD8+ and CD4+ T cells. In contrast to the negatively isolated CD8+ and CD4+ T cells, TEMRA cells were FACS-enriched. About 0.45 to 1 ug RNA was reverse transcribed with random hexamers. Amplification of TCR beta CDR3 by immunoSEQ multiplex PCR spanned 54 Vbeta and 13 Jbeta. TCRdb itself ran the immunoSEQ multiplex PCR reads through MiXCR, one entry per CDR3 protein. The table records about 280,000 distinct CDR3 sequences, about 88% of them present only once.

The sequence was obtained from a human donor with multiple sclerosis. The chain is built from TRBV6-1 and TRBJ1-1; no definite D call. Sample: CD8+ T cells from PBMCs. The CDR3 spells CASGLPGAEAFF. In DNA, the CDR3 is TGTGCCAGCGGCCTTCCGGGCGCTGAAGCTTTCTTT.